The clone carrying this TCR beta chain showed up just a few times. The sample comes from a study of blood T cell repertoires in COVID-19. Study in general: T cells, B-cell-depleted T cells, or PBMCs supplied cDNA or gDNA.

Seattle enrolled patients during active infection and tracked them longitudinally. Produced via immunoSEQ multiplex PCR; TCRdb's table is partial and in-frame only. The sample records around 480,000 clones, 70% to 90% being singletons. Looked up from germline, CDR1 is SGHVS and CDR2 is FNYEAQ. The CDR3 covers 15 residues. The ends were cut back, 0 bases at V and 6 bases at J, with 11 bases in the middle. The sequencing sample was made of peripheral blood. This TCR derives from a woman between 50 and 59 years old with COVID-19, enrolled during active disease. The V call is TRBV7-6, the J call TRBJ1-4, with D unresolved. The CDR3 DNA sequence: TGTGCCAGCAGCTTAGCGAACGGGGTGGATGAAAAACTGTTTTTT. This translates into CASSLANGVDEKLFF.